This T cell receptor beta chain was sequenced for a study of blood T cell repertoires in COVID-19. Across the whole study: Collection of acute and convalescent COVID-19 samples took place in the United States, Italy and Spain. PBMCs, B-cell-depleted T cells, or T cells were the source of the cDNA or gDNA that made up the material.

Authors' methods: Reference gene primer amplification gave nucleated cell count estimates. Profiled with immunoSEQ multiplex PCR; TCRdb holds only in-frame clones, not every one. That table supplies the V and J calls and clone size; D and trimming were determined from the DNA. The sample shows roughly 200,000 clones, around nine tenths of them seen only once. The CDR3 is 15 residues long. Per germline, CDR1 ENHRY and CDR2 SYGVKD. The germline V and J ends were trimmed by 1 base and 7 bases, with 11 bases remaining between them. This receptor was taken from a man younger than 35 with active or convalescent COVID-19. Sequenced material: peripheral blood. The chain recombines TRBV10-3 with TRBJ1-6; unclear D gene. This chain's CDR3 is CAISELAAFNSPLHF. The CDR3 DNA is TGTGCCATCAGTGAGTTGGCGGCGTTCAATTCACCCCTCCACTTT.